This T cell receptor (beta chain) was retrieved from a study of Ad26.COV2.S vaccination and SARS-CoV-2 variants. Germline V gene lookup returns CDR1 SQVTM and CDR2 ANQGSEA. The CDR3 length is 15 residues. Trimming removed 7 bases from V and 4 bases from J, with 22 bases in between. Regarding treatment: roughly 19 received Ad26.COV2.S at low or high dose, single or two shots; 5 received placebo; per-sample allocation not given. Sampling occurred on day 63 after the first vaccine or placebo injection. Some clones are missing from TCRdb's copy, which holds only in-frame ones; the method was immunoSEQ multiplex PCR. This table has around 400,000 clones, approximately 89% appearing once.

The sequenced sample was peripheral blood, obtained in a trial of Ad26.COV2.S vaccine versus placebo. J is TRBJ2-5 and V is TRBV29-1, with D perhaps TRBD2 (5 bases). This sequence originates from a person between 18 and 59 years old who received the Ad26.COV2.S COVID-19 vaccine or a placebo. The CDR3, as DNA: TGCAGCGCCCTAGGCGGGCGAAGGTCCCTAGAGACCCAGTACTTC. Its protein is CSALGGRRSLETQYF.